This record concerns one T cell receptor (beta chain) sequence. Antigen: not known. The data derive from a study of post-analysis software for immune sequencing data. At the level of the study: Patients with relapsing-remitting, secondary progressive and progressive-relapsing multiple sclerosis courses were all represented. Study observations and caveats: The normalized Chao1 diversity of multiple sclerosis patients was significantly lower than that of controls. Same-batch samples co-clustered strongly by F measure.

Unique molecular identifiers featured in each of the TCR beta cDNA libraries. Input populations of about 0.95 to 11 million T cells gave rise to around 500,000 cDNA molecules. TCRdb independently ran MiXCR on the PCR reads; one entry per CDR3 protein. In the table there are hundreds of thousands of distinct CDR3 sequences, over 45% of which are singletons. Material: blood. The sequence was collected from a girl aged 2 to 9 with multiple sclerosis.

In nucleotides, the CDR3 is TGCGCCAGCAGCCAAGACCTGAGTGAGCAGTTCTTC. It codes for CASSQDLSEQFF. The J gene is TRBJ2-1, the V gene TRBV4-3; the D is unclear. V lost 0 bases to trimming and J lost 9 bases, with 6 bases between them. The CDR3 contains 12 residues. Looked up from germline, CDR1 is LGHNA and CDR2 is YSLEER.